This T cell receptor beta chain comes out of a study of CD8+CD57+ T cells in acquired aplastic anemia (dated by TCRdb to the late 2010s). Background for the entire study: A mean of approximately 2.9 ug of DNA, ranging from roughly 0.2 to 30 ug, was extracted from sorted CD4+ and CD8+ cells. CD8+CD57+ expansion was defined as frequency above the mean frequency observed in healthy subjects.

Remarks on this clonotype: No cognate antigen has been identified for it. The CDR3 ends on some other residue instead of the conserved phenylalanine or tryptophan, so this is likely a read error. The DNA is left out, because the CDR3 cannot be placed on it with certainty; the CDR3 is given as TCRdb lists it.

TCR beta VDJ combination and CDR3 sequence profiling used genomic DNA as the template. An Illumina HiSeq 2000 was used for TCR repertoire sequencing. In the source study's methods: Repertoire assessment relied on Simpson's diversity index, CDR3 size and DJ length profiles, and TRBV/TRBJ rearrangement plots. The most abundant DNA sequence in the deep sequencing data was defined as the immunodominant clone. CDR3 amino acid sequences were screened for sharing across subjects and compared with published repertoires and the VDJdb database. The public reads were reanalyzed by TCRdb: fastp trimming at Q25, MiXCR alignment, in-frame beta chains only. Rows merge per CDR3 protein into single entries with the most common DNA and genes. Clone size and V and J calls follow TCRdb, not the original study. The sample table records approximately 260,000 distinct CDR3 sequences; 65% to 90% of these occur just once. The top ten constitute over 35% of the sample.

The study at large found these results: Some 31 CD8+ CDR3 sequences were shared between patients and controls but appeared highly expressed in patients and within their immunodominant clones. Patients and healthy controls showed no significant difference in CD8+ Simpson's diversity (P=0.060).

The CDR3 numbers 13 amino acids, ends counted. CDR1 SGHVS and CDR2 FQNEAQ are derived from the germline V gene. Flow cytometry had shown CD8+CD57+ cell expansion in the patients selected for sequencing. All patients had severe acquired aplastic anemia diagnosed by International Study of Aplastic Anemia and Agranulocytosis and Camitta criteria. At the time blood was sampled, none of the patients had received any therapy. In the study, sorted CD4+ and CD8+ blood T cells from patients with severe aplastic anemia and from healthy subjects underwent deep sequencing of TCR repertoires. Patients were enrolled under clinicaltrials.gov protocols 00001620, 01623167, 00001397, 00071045, 00081523 and 00961064 in the USA. Ficoll-Paque density gradient centrifugation was used to isolate peripheral blood mononuclear cells. CD4+ and CD8+ T cells were sorted by FACS or magnetic beads before DNA extraction.

The source is a human donor with aplastic anemia. This sequence uses TRBV7-8 and TRBJ2-7; the listed D gene, TRBD2, was not tested against the DNA. The sample comprised sorted CD4+, CD8+, or CD8+CD57+ T cells (not recorded which) from PBMCs. The CDR3 region has the sequence CASSLPGGPETQY.